This T cell receptor beta chain was captured by sequencing in a study of CD8+ T cells in alopecia areata. Isolated RNA was reverse transcribed into cDNA used as the sequencing template. The method was immunoSEQ multiplex PCR; TCRdb's version includes in-frame clones alone and lacks a portion of them. Among some 200,000 clones listed, about three fifths were seen once. Overall study findings and caveats: Elevated clonality characterized lesional scalp relative to normal scalp, particularly in alopecia totalis/universalis.

Germline CDR1 SGHRS, CDR2 YFSETQ. With 6 bases removed from V and 8 bases from J, the gap between germline ends came to 17 bases. CDR3 length equals 13 residues. Treatment noted: oral pan-JAK inhibitor, 5-10 mg twice daily. About this clone: Antigen specificity is unknown.

The rearrangement joins TRBV5-1 to TRBJ1-1, with D unclear. The starting material was CD4+ T cells sorted from blood, obtained at week 4, from a patient treated with tofacitinib. The sequence was collected from a human donor with alopecia areata. In DNA, the CDR3 is TGCGCCAGCACCGATTACCCAAACGGGGAAGCTTTCTTT. It translates to CASTDYPNGEAFF.